These 14 T cell receptor beta chains were sequenced from one sample in a study of early T cells in non-severe SARS-CoV-2 infection. One entry per CDR3 protein results from TCRdb running MiXCR on the 5' RACE reads. The data show about 26,000 distinct CDR3 sequences, 4.5% to 6% seen once. The sequencing sample was made of whole blood. These receptors were obtained from an adult who was a healthcare worker with PCR-confirmed SARS-CoV-2 infection or an uninfected control (not recorded which).

This clonotype is classed as medium-sized. The chain's CDR3 is CASSFGASETQYF. The CDR3 nucleotides read TGTGCCAGCAGTTTCGGGGCCTCGGAGACCCAGTACTTC. The V gene is TRBV11-3, the J gene TRBJ2-5, with D tentatively TRBD1 or TRBD2 (5 bases each). Germline loops: CDR1 SGHNT, CDR2 YENEEA. V was trimmed by 6 bases and J by 5 bases, leaving 13 bases between them. The CDR3 runs to 13 residues.

This clonotype was seen at least ten times. The J gene is TRBJ2-1, the V gene TRBV7-6; D is unclear. CDR3 length: 15 residues. Germline-derived CDR1 and CDR2 are SGHVS and FNYEAQ. V gave up 2 bases and J gave up 6 bases, with 14 bases separating them. This chain's CDR3 is CASSLLSVVGNEQFF. The CDR3 bases are TGTGCCAGCAGCTTATTGTCGGTGGTGGGCAATGAGCAGTTCTTC. The full variable domain, in which reference TRBV7-6 and TRBJ2-1 provide the parts outside the CDR3, is GAGVSQSPRYKVTKRGQDVALRCDPISGHVSLYWYRQALGQGPEFLTYFNYEAQQDKSGLPNDRFSAERPEGSISTLTIQRTEQRDSAMYRCASSLLSVVGNEQFFGPGTRLTVL.

This clonotype was counted at least ten times. The gene calls are TRBV6-2 or TRBV6-3 and TRBJ2-1; the D is unclear. This CDR3 spans 12 amino acids. V was shortened by 0 bases and J by 9 bases, with 6 bases between the two germline ends. CDR1 and CDR2 from the germline V gene are MNHEY and SVGEGT. CDR3 sequence: CASSYSSSEQFF. CDR3 sequence (DNA): TGTGCCAGCAGTTACTCGTCGTCTGAGCAGTTCTTC.

This chain joins TRBV5-1 and TRBJ1-2; D unclear. This CDR3 comprises 13 residues. Trimming took off 7 bases at V and 7 bases at J, with 17 bases between the two ends. Germline V CDR1 and CDR2: SGHRS, YFSETQ. CDR3 in DNA: TGCGCCAGCGCTCTAGTCGTCGGCAGTGGCTACACCTTC. Translated, it gives CASALVVGSGYTF.

Ten or more counts support this clonotype. The chain has TRBV12-5 and TRBJ1-4; 11 nucleotides line up with TRBD1. Germline-derived CDR1 and CDR2 are LGHNT and FRNRAP. This CDR3 spans 14 amino acids. The V and J ends lost 6 bases and 5 bases, in that order; junction bases with no gene match: 2. The CDR3 region has the DNA TGTGCTAGTGGCAGGGACAGGGGGAATGAAAAACTGTTTTTT. It is translated as CASGRDRGNEKLFF.

This clonotype came up many times. This chain uses TRBV28 with TRBJ1-4, with D possibly matching TRBD1 (6 bases). Trimming shortened V by 2 bases and J by 8 bases, and 15 bases separated the two germline ends. The germline V gene encodes CDR1 MDHEN and CDR2 SYDVKM. This CDR3 region has 15 residues. DNA for the CDR3: TGTGCCAGCAGTTTAGGGGGCAAGGGTCGGGAAAAACTGTTTTTT. Its protein is CASSLGGKGREKLFF.

This clonotype came up a few times. The rearrangement links TRBV6-2 or TRBV6-3 to TRBJ2-1; a weak D match, TRBD1 (6 bases). CDR1 and CDR2 from the germline V gene are MNHEY and SVGEGT. This CDR3 contains 13 residues. V was cut by 8 bases and J by 5 bases, with 13 bases left in between. The CDR3 spells CASGPQGNNEQFF. The CDR3, as DNA: TGTGCCAGCGGGCCTCAGGGGAACAATGAGCAGTTCTTC.

This clonotype was recorded a few times. The V gene is TRBV7-2, the J gene TRBJ2-3; D is possibly TRBD2 (5 bases). CDR3 length: 14 amino acids. The ends were cut back, 7 bases at V and 5 bases at J, with 16 bases in the middle. CDR1 is SGHTA, CDR2 FQGNSA, per germline. The CDR3 region is CASTLERSRDTQYF. DNA of the CDR3: TGTGCCAGCACCCTGGAGCGGAGTCGAGATACGCAGTATTTT.

Sample share makes this clonotype medium-sized. This rearrangement joins TRBV5-4 to TRBJ1-5, with a tentative D call TRBD1 (6 bases). This CDR3 region has 15 residues. CDR1 and CDR2 from the germline V gene are SGHNT and YYREEE (reference sequence). The germline V and J ends were trimmed by 0 bases and 5 bases, with 12 bases remaining between them. The CDR3 sequence: CASSLEGGLDQPQHF. For the CDR3, the DNA is TGTGCCAGCAGCTTGGAAGGGGGATTGGATCAGCCCCAGCATTTT.

The chain links TRBV12-5 to TRBJ2-1, with D unresolved. The germline gives CDR1 LGHNT, CDR2 FRNRAP. V was trimmed by 6 bases and J by 1 base, leaving 10 bases between them. The CDR3 loop spans 14 amino acids. Here the CDR3 DNA reads TGTGCTAGTGGAGACTGGCTTTCCTACAATGAGCAGTTCTTC. Translation: CASGDWLSYNEQFF.

This clonotype was seen only a few times. The chain has TRBV6-4 and TRBJ2-1; D is unresolved. The CDR3 runs 13 residues. Germline CDR1 and CDR2: MRHNA and SNTAGT. V lost 5 bases to trimming and J lost 5 bases, with 10 bases between them. The CDR3 DNA reads as TGTGCCAGCAGTAGGCATAAAGACAATGAGCAGTTCTTC. Translation gives CASSRHKDNEQFF.

The chain carries TRBV12-5 and TRBJ2-7; D gene uncertain. The V and J ends lost 0 bases and 6 bases respectively, with 6 bases between them. Germline CDR1 reads LGHNT; CDR2 reads FRNRAP. The CDR3 covers 12 residues. CDR3 coding DNA: TGTGCTAGTGGTTTGGTAGAACGCGAGCAGTACTTC. Protein product: CASGLVEREQYF.

This chain links TRBV18 with TRBJ2-7; the D gene could be TRBD1 or TRBD2 (6 bases each). V shed 3 bases and J shed 6 bases, with 15 bases lying between them. Germline assignment: CDR1 KGHSH and CDR2 LQKENI. The CDR3 is made up of 14 amino acids. The CDR3 coding sequence is TGTGCCAGCTCACCCAACGGGGGCGTTTCCGAGCAGTACTTC. Its translation is CASSPNGGVSEQYF.

The chain employs TRBV7-7 and TRBJ2-2; D is unresolved. Between the trimmed V and J ends, which lost 5 bases and 4 bases, there was a span of 11 bases. CDR1 and CDR2 from the germline V gene are SSHAT and FNYEAQ (reference sequence). The CDR3 runs to 14 residues. CDR3 sequence: CASSPGRTTGELFF. The CDR3 DNA follows: TGTGCCAGCAGCCCTGGACGGACCACCGGGGAGCTGTTTTTT.